This T cell receptor beta chain is from a study of T cell responses to AZD1222 COVID-19 vaccine (dated by TCRdb to the early 2020s). For the wider study: AZD1222 recipients with second doses at about 4 weeks or about 12 weeks were pooled, because spike-specific TCR depth and breadth did not differ between schedules. A total of approximately 230 trial participants underwent TCR sequencing, of whom 200 to 220 received two doses of AZD1222 and 26 received two doses of the MenACWY control vaccine. Trial participants were enrolled by age into 18-55, 56-69 and 70-plus year subgroups, with roughly 160, 29 and 62 TCR-sequenced participants respectively.

From a lookup of the germline V gene (reference sequence), CDR1 and CDR2 are SEHNR and FQNEAQ. The cysteine opens and the phenylalanine closes a CDR3 of 13 amino acids. Just CDR3 DNA is preserved here, 39 bases in frame from base 1. The junction carries 15 bases between V and J, which are trimmed by 5 bases and 9 bases respectively. Concerning this clone: Its antigen remains unidentified. Base qualities are not provided; no much larger clone lies one nucleotide away.

The research as a whole found: Participants were mostly white British and included more females than males, and it was suggested by the authors that clonal diversity may have been underestimated. Conclusions about previously exposed vaccinees are limited, since just six AZD1222 recipients were seropositive for SARS-CoV-2 at baseline. No day 14 peak-response samples were available, so repertoires were characterized only after the peak T cell response. Vaccine-associated CD4 TCRs spanned the whole spike protein, with dominant responses in regions 160-218 and 743-854. Nearly half of unique spike-specific TCRs reportedly recognized epitopes outside regions mutated in the B.1.351 and B.1.1.7 variants. The 56-69-year group was small, and its depth increase did not reach significance, likely because of low power. Spike-specific TCR breadth and depth rose significantly after two AZD1222 doses compared with day 0 and with MenACWY recipients.

The CDR3 regions of human TCRbeta chains were analyzed by immunosequencing. Per the source publication's procedure: Repertoire TCRs were matched against a reference library of SARS-CoV-2-specific TCRs generated with the MIRA antigen-specificity platform. Breadth meant the fraction of unique TCRs that were SARS-CoV-2-associated, whereas depth meant the fraction of total T cells that were SARS-CoV-2-associated. Each spike-specific TCR was assigned to its reactive spike region and to a CD4 or CD8 class using the MIRA data. Log10-transformed breadth and depth values were compared by one-way ANOVA with Sidak's multiple comparisons tests. Drawn from immuneACCESS, this table holds only the in-frame rearrangements with V and J called that TCRdb kept. Clones are partly lost; checked studies trace under half to an unresolved V gene and leave the rest unexplained. V and J calls and clone size are those listed in that table; D and trimming were worked out from the DNA. The sample data list roughly 120,000 clones, and approximately 85% of these were observed just once. The leading ten clones occupy approximately 1.7% of the sample.

The sample's time point label, decoded: baseline before first vaccination. The vaccinee samples were drawn from two UK trials, COV001 and COV002, one of which was a single-blind randomized controlled phase 2/3 trial testing AZD1222 (ChAdOx1 nCoV-19) in healthy adults. For TCRbeta chain sequencing, PBMC samples were collected from trial participants at day 0 and at day 28 after the second dose. The V and J genes are TRBV7-9 and TRBJ2-3; TRBD2 is a weak D gene call, 5 bases matching. This sequence originates from an adult in good health. This specimen consisted of peripheral blood, obtained on day 0 of AZD1222 vaccination. The nucleotide sequence reads as follows: TGTGCCAGCAGCCGACGGACTGAAGAGACGCAGTATTTT. This sequence encodes CASSRRTEETQYF.